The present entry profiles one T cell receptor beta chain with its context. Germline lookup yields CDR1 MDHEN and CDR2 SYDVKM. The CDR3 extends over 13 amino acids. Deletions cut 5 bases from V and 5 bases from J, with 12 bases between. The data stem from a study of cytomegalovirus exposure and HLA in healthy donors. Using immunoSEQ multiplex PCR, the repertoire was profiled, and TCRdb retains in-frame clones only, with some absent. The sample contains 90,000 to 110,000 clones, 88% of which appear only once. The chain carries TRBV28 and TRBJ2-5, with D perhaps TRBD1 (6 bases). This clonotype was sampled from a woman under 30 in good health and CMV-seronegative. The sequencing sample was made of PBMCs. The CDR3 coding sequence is TGTGCCAGCAGTAAACAGGGATGGGAGACCCAGTACTTC. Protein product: CASSKQGWETQYF.